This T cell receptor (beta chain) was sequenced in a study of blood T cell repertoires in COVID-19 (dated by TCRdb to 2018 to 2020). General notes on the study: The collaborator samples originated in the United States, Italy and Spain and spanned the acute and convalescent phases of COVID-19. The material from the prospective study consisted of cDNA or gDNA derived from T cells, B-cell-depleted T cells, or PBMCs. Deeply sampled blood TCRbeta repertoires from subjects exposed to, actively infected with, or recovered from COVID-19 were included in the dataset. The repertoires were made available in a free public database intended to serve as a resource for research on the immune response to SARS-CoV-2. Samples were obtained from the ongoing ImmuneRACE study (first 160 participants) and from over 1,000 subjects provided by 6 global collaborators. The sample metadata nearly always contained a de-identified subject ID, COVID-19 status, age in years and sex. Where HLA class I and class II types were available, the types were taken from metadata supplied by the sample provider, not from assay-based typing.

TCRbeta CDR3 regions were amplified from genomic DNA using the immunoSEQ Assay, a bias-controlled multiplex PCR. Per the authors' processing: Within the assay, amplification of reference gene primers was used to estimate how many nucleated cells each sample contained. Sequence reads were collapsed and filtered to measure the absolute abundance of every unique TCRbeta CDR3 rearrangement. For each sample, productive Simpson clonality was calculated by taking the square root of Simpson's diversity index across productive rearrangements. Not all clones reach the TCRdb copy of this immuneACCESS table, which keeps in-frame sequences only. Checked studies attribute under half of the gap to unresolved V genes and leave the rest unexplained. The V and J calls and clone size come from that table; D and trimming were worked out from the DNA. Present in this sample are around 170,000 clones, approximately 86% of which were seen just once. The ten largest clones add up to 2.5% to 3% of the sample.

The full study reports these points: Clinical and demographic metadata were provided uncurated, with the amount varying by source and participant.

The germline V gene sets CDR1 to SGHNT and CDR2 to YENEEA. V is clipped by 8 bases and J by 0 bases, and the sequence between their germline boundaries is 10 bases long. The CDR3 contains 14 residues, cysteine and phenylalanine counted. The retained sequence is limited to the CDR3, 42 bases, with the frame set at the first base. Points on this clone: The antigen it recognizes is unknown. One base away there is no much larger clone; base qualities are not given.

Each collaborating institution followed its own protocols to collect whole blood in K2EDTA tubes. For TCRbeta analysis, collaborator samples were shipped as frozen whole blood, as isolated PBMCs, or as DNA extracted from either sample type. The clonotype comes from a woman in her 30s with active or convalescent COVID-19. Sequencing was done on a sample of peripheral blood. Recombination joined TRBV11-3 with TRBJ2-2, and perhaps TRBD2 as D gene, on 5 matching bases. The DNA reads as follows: TGTGCCAGCGTTCGGGGTACGAACACCGGGGAGCTGTTTTTT. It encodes CASVRGTNTGELFF.